These T cell receptor beta chains were read from a single sample in a study of CD8 T cells in ankylosing spondylitis. Each CDR3 protein gets one entry after TCRdb re-called the 5' RACE reads with MiXCR. The table has fewer than 750,000 distinct CDR3 sequences, around a fifth seen once. The sequenced sample consisted of blood, either unsorted or a sorted T cell fraction (not recorded which). These receptors all come from a male donor with ankylosing spondylitis. CDR3s include the opening cysteine and the closing phenylalanine or tryptophan. Each record gives: V gene, J gene, CDR3 protein.

v_call: TRBV4-1; j_call: TRBJ1-1; cdr3_aa: CASSQDPPGGQNTEAFF
v_call: TRBV6-2/TRBV6-3; j_call: TRBJ1-5; cdr3_aa: CASSYWPENQPQHF
v_call: TRBV2; j_call: TRBJ2-3; cdr3_aa: CASSDPFVSGGFYTDTQYF
v_call: TRBV11-2; j_call: TRBJ2-1; cdr3_aa: CASSLVAGGNPSYNEQFF
v_call: TRBV7-9; j_call: TRBJ2-5; cdr3_aa: CASSPRDSQGFQETQYF
v_call: TRBV5-1; j_call: TRBJ1-4; cdr3_aa: CASSSGPANEKLFF
v_call: TRBV12-3/TRBV12-4; j_call: TRBJ1-3; cdr3_aa: CASSLGNTIYF
v_call: TRBV11-2; j_call: TRBJ2-6; cdr3_aa: CASSYTGSGANVLTF
v_call: TRBV15; j_call: TRBJ1-2; cdr3_aa: CATSRAGSIDGYTF
v_call: TRBV12-3/TRBV12-4; j_call: TRBJ1-2; cdr3_aa: CASSLGGVLDYGYTF
v_call: TRBV7-8; j_call: TRBJ2-3; cdr3_aa: CASSWTAGTDTQYF
v_call: TRBV5-6; j_call: TRBJ2-5; cdr3_aa: CASSNRDRGWETQYF
v_call: TRBV2; j_call: TRBJ2-5; cdr3_aa: CATYGGYEEETQYF
v_call: TRBV4-1; j_call: TRBJ2-1; cdr3_aa: CASAGGVPLSYNEQFF
v_call: TRBV5-1; j_call: TRBJ2-3; cdr3_aa: CASSPRGGSTDTQYF
v_call: TRBV5-1; j_call: TRBJ2-3; cdr3_aa: CASSLARGLGDTQYF
v_call: TRBV7-2; j_call: TRBJ1-6; cdr3_aa: CASSLERDSPLHF
v_call: TRBV4-3; j_call: TRBJ2-7; cdr3_aa: CASSQDRINSYEQYF
v_call: TRBV27; j_call: TRBJ2-1; cdr3_aa: CASTPLQGNEQFF
v_call: TRBV6-1; j_call: TRBJ1-1; cdr3_aa: CASRPDRGLGAFF
v_call: TRBV2; j_call: TRBJ1-5; cdr3_aa: CASSRGRDQPQHF
v_call: TRBV11-1; j_call: TRBJ2-2; cdr3_aa: CASSYHRGGMVTGELFF
v_call: TRBV13; j_call: TRBJ2-4; cdr3_aa: CASSLGLNGGNIQYF
v_call: TRBV28; j_call: TRBJ2-3; cdr3_aa: CASSLVREITDTQYF
v_call: TRBV3-1; j_call: TRBJ2-7; cdr3_aa: CASSQIVRDGDGIGEQYF
v_call: TRBV27; j_call: TRBJ1-2; cdr3_aa: CASGTWEGSSYGYTF
v_call: TRBV24-1; j_call: TRBJ2-1; cdr3_aa: CATRSDRGGEQFF
v_call: TRBV6-2/TRBV6-3; j_call: TRBJ2-3; cdr3_aa: CASRDVVGMNTQYF
v_call: TRBV2; j_call: TRBJ1-5; cdr3_aa: CASRIDVFDQPQHF
v_call: TRBV29-1; j_call: TRBJ2-1; cdr3_aa: CSVEAQGDEQFF
v_call: TRBV7-3; j_call: TRBJ2-2; cdr3_aa: CASSLLPQNTGELFF
v_call: TRBV29-1; j_call: TRBJ2-2; cdr3_aa: CSATIEPGELFF
v_call: TRBV7-9; j_call: TRBJ2-7; cdr3_aa: CASSLGGQANEQYF
v_call: TRBV12-3/TRBV12-4; j_call: TRBJ2-5; cdr3_aa: CASSLLLAGGAGTQYF
v_call: TRBV9; j_call: TRBJ1-1; cdr3_aa: CASSVVQSPMNTEAFF
v_call: TRBV7-6; j_call: TRBJ2-5; cdr3_aa: CASSSVSGTGETQYF
v_call: TRBV12-5; j_call: TRBJ1-1; cdr3_aa: CASGLVRYRDTENTEAFF
v_call: TRBV4-1; j_call: TRBJ1-2; cdr3_aa: CASSHGTGRVNGYTF
v_call: TRBV20-1; j_call: TRBJ1-5; cdr3_aa: CSARGGTGGINQPQHF
v_call: TRBV4-2; j_call: TRBJ2-2; cdr3_aa: CASSQDLSSSGELFF
v_call: TRBV4-3; j_call: TRBJ1-4; cdr3_aa: CASSQDGTRGNEKLFF
v_call: TRBV5-6; j_call: TRBJ2-1; cdr3_aa: CASSLAGDPPYNEQFF
v_call: TRBV5-1; j_call: TRBJ1-3; cdr3_aa: CASSLEDRVGNTIYF
v_call: TRBV7-2; j_call: TRBJ2-5; cdr3_aa: CASSPLSGPGLRETQYF
v_call: TRBV4-1; j_call: TRBJ2-1; cdr3_aa: CASSQDRGGGNEQFF
v_call: TRBV5-1; j_call: TRBJ2-1; cdr3_aa: CASSSLGTPDNEQFF
v_call: TRBV13; j_call: TRBJ2-1; cdr3_aa: CASSLVAASYNEQFF